The entry below describes one TCR beta chain. No antigen is known for it. The sample is drawn from a study of persistence of HIV-infected CD4 T cells. Study-level background: CD4+ T cells responding to CMV or HIV-1 Gag were isolated.

Findings and limits, study-wide: TCR analyses could not target the rare provirus-carrying CMV-responding cells.

Germline CDR1 is SGHRS and CDR2 is YFSETQ. Trimming cost V 4 bases and J 2 bases, with 10 bases left between them. The CDR3 has 14 residues. This was the immunoSEQ version 4 assay in survey mode. Profiling relied on immunoSEQ multiplex PCR, and the TCRdb table lists in-frame clones only, not all of them. This sample has roughly 34,000 clones; 82% occur once, and the top ten carry 0.86%. Stimulation used around 10 ug/mL lysate from CMV-infected fibroblasts. CD40L-negative CD69-negative CD45RO-high memory CD4+ T cells were sorted as populations depleted of antigen-responding cells. The sequence was obtained from an adult man with HIV who was CMV-seropositive. The chain joins TRBV5-1 to TRBJ1-5; perhaps TRBD1 as D (5 bases). The sequences come from CD4+ T cells sorted from PBMCs after roughly 18-hour stimulation, collected from a patient who received antiretroviral therapy. CDR3 loop: CASSPGTGNQPQHF. As DNA, the CDR3 is TGCGCCAGCAGCCCAGGGACGGGCAATCAGCCCCAGCATTTT.